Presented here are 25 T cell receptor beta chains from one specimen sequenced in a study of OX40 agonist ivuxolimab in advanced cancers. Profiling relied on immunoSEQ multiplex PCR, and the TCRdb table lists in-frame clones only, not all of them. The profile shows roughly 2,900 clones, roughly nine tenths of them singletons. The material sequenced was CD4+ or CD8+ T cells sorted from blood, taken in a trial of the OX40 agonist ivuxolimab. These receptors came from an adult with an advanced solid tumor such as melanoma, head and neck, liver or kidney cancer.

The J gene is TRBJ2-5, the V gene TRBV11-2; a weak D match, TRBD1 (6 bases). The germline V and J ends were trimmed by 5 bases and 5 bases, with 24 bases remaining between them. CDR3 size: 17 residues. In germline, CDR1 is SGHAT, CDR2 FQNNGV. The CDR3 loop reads CASSVTGATGSGETQYF. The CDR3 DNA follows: TGTGCCAGCAGCGTTACCGGGGCTACAGGGAGTGGGGAGACCCAGTACTTC. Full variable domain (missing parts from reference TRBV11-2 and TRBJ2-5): EAGVAQSPRYKIIEKRQSVAFWCNPISGHATLYWYQQILGQGPKLLIQFQNNGVVDDSQLPKDRFSAERLKGVDSTLKIQPAKLEDSAVYLCASSVTGATGSGETQYFGPGTRLLVL.

The CDR3 sequence is CASSDPFVGGYTF. The CDR3 DNA is TGTGCCAGCAGTGACCCGTTTGTGGGGGGCTACACCTTC. The rearrangement uses TRBV6-4 and TRBJ1-2; unclear D gene. The CDR3 has 13 residues. Trimming pared 2 bases from V and 8 bases from J, leaving 12 bases between. The germline V gene encodes CDR1 MRHNA and CDR2 SNTAGT.

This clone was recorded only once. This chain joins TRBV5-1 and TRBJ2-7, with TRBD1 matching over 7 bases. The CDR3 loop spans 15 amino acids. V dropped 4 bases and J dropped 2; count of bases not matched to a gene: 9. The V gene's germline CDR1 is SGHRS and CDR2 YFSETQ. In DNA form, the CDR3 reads TGCGCCAGCAGCCCAGGGACAGACCTTACCTACGAGCAGTACTTC. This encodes CASSPGTDLTYEQYF.

The CDR3 region has the DNA TGTGCCAGCAGCCCTAGCTCTGGGGCCAACGTCCTGACTTTC. As protein: CASSPSSGANVLTF. The chain has TRBV5-6 and TRBJ2-6; D is ambiguous. The length of the CDR3 is 14 residues. V was cut by 4 bases and J by 0 bases, with 5 bases left in between. Germline V gene sequence: CDR1 SGHDT, CDR2 YYEEEE.

The CDR3 loop is CASSPKLRLAGTTGELFF. The CDR3 nucleotides are TGTGCCAGCAGTCCGAAATTACGGCTAGCGGGGACCACCGGGGAGCTGTTTTTT. The gene calls are TRBV7-9 and TRBJ2-2, with TRBD2 identical over 9 bases. The CDR3 has 18 amino acids. Germline loops: CDR1 SEHNR, CDR2 FQNEAQ (reference sequence). The junction had 15 bases not matched to a gene; V was cut back by 6 bases and J by 4 bases. Together with reference TRBV7-9 and TRBJ2-2, the CDR3 gives the full variable domain: DTGVSQNPRHKITKRGQNVTFRCDPISEHNRLYWYRQTLGQGPEFLTYFQNEAQLEKSRLLSDRFSAERPKGSFSTLEIQRTEQGDSAMYLCASSPKLRLAGTTGELFFGEGSRLTVL.

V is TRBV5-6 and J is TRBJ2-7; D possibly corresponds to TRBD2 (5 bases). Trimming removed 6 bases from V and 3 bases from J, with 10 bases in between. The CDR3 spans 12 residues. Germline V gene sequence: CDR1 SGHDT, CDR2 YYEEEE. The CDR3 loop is CASNNRGYEQYF. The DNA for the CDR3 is TGTGCCAGCAATAACCGGGGCTACGAGCAGTACTTC. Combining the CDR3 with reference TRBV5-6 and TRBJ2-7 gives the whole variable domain DAGVTQSPTHLIKTRGQQVTLRCSPKSGHDTVSWYQQALGQGPQFIFQYYEEEERQRGNFPDRFSGHQFPNYSSELNVNALLLGDSALYLCASNNRGYEQYFGPGTRLTVT.

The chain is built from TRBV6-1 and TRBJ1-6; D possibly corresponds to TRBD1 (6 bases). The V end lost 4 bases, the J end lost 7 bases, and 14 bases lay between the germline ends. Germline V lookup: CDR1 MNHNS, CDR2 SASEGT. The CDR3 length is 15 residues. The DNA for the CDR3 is TGTGCCAGCAGTGGCACAGGGATATCGAATTCACCCCTCCACTTT. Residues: CASSGTGISNSPLHF.

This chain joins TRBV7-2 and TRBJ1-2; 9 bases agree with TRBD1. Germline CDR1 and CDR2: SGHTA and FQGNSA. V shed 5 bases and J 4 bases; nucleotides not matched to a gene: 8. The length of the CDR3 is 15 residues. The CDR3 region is CASSPNRGRGYGYTF. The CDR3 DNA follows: TGTGCCAGCAGCCCGAACAGGGGGCGCGGCTATGGCTACACCTTC.

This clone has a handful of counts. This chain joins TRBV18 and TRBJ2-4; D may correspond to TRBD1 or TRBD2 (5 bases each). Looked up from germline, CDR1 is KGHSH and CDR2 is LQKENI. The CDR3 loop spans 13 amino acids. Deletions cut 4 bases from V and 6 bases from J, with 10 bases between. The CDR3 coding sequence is TGTGCCAGCTCACGAGGGGCGGGAAACATTCAGTACTTC. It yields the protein CASSRGAGNIQYF.

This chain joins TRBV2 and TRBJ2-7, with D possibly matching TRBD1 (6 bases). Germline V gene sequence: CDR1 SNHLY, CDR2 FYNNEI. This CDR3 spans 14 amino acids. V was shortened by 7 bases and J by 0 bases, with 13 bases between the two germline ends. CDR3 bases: TGTGCCAGCACCCGGACAGCCTTCTCCTACGAGCAGTACTTC. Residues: CASTRTAFSYEQYF. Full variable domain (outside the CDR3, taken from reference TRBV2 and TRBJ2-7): EPEVTQTPSHQVTQMGQEVILRCVPISNHLYFYWYRQILGQKVEFLVSFYNNEISEKSEIFDDQFSVERPDGSNFTLKIRSTKLEDSAMYFCASTRTAFSYEQYFGPGTRLTVT.

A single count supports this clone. For the CDR3, the DNA is TGTGCCAGCAGCCGAACGACAGGGATTGCAGATACGCAGTATTTT. Its protein is CASSRTTGIADTQYF. The chain is built from TRBV5-5 and TRBJ2-3, with TRBD1 matching 7 bases. This CDR3 spans 15 amino acids. Germline V gene lookup returns CDR1 SGHKS and CDR2 YYEKEE (reference sequence). V lost 4 bases and J lost 4; bases outside the gene matches: 9.

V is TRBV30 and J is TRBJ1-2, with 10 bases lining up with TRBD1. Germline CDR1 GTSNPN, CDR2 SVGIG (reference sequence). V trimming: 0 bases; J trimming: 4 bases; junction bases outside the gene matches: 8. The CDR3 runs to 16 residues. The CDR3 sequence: CAWSVPRQGARYGYTF. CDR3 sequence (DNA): TGTGCCTGGAGTGTACCCCGACAGGGGGCACGCTATGGCTACACCTTC.

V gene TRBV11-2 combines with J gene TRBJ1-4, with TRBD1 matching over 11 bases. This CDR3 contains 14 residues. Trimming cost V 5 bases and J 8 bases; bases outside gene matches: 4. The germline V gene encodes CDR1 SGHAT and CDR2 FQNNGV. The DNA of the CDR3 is TGTGCCAGCAGCCAGGGACAGGGGGGCGAAAAACTGTTTTTT. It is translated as CASSQGQGGEKLFF.

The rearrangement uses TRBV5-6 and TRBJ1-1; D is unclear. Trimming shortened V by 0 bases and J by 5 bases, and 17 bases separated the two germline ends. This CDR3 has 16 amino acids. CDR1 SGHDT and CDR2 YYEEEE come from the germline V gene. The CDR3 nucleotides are TGTGCCAGCAGCTTGGGGGCGGCAGTAGCACTGACTGAAGCTTTCTTT. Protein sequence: CASSLGAAVALTEAFF.

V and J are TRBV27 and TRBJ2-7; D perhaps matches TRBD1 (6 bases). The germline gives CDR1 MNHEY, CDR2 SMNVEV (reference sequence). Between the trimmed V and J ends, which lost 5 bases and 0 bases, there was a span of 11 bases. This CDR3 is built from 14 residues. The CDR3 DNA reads TGTGCCAGCAGTCCCCGAGGGGGCTCCTACGAGCAGTACTTC. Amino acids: CASSPRGGSYEQYF.

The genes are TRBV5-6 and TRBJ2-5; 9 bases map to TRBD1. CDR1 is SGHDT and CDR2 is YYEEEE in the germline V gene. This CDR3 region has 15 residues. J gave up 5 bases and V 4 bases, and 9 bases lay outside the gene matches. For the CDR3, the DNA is TGTGCCAGCAGCCTTAAGACAGGGGGGAGCGAGACCCAGTACTTC. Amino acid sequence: CASSLKTGGSETQYF.

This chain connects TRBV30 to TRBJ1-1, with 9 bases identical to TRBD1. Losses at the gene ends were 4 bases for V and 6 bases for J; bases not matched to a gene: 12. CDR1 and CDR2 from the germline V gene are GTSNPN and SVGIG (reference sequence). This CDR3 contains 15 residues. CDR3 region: CAWTDAYRGLSEAFF. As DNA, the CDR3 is TGTGCCTGGACCGACGCATACAGGGGGCTGTCTGAAGCTTTCTTT.

DNA for the CDR3: TGTGCCACCAGCAGAGTCCCGTCTCCACAACACGGCTACACCTTC. It translates to CATSRVPSPQHGYTF. The chain joins TRBV15 to TRBJ1-2; D not resolved. CDR3 length equals 15 residues. CDR1 and CDR2 (germline): LNHNV, YYDKDF (reference sequence). With 1 base removed from V and 8 bases from J, the gap between germline ends came to 17 bases. Supplemented by reference TRBV15 and TRBJ1-2, the full variable domain reads DAMVIQNPRYQVTQFGKPVTLSCSQTLNHNVMYWYQQKSSQAPKLLFHYYDKDFNNEADTPDNFQSRRPNTSFCFLDIRSPGLGDTAMYLCATSRVPSPQHGYTFGSGTRLTVV.

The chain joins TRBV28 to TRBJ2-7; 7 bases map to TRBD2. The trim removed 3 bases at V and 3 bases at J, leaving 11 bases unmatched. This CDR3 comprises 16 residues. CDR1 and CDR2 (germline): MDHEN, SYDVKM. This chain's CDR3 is CASSFSLLALNYEQYF. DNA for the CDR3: TGTGCCAGCAGTTTTTCGCTACTAGCGTTGAACTACGAGCAGTACTTC.

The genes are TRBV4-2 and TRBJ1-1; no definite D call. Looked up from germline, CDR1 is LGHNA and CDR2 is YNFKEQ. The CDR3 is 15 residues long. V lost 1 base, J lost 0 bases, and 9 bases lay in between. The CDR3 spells CASSQVERLNTEAFF. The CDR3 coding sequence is TGTGCCAGCAGCCAAGTTGAACGTTTGAACACTGAAGCTTTCTTT.

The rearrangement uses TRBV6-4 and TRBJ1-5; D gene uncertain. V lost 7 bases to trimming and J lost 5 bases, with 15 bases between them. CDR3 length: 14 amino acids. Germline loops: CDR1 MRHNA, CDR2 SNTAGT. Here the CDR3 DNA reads TGTGCCAGCATTCGATGCGCTGTCCATCAGCCCCAGCATTTT. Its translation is CASIRCAVHQPQHF.

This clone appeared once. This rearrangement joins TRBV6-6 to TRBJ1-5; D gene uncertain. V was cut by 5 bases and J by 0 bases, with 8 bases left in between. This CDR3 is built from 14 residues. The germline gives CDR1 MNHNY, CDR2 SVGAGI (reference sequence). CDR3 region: CASSRTFSNQPQHF. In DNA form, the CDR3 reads TGTGCCAGCAGTCGGACTTTTAGCAATCAGCCCCAGCATTTT.

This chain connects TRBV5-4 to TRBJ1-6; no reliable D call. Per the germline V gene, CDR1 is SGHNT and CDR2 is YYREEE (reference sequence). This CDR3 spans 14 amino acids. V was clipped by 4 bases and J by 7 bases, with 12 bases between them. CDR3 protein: CASSDGRINSPLHF. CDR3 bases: TGTGCCAGCAGCGACGGACGGATCAATTCACCCCTCCACTTT.

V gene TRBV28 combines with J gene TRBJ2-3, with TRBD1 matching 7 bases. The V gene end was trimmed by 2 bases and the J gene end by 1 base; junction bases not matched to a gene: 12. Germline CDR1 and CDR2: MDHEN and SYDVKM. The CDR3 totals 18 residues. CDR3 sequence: CASSLIGRGIEGTDTQYF. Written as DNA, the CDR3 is TGTGCCAGCAGTTTAATTGGCAGGGGGATTGAAGGCACAGATACGCAGTATTTT.

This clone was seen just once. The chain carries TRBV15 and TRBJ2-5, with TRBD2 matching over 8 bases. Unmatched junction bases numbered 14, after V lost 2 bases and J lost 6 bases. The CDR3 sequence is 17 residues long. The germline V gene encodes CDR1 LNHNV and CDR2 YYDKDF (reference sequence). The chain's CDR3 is CATSRPFSSGGPKTQYF. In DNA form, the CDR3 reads TGTGCCACCAGCAGACCCTTCTCCAGCGGGGGCCCGAAGACCCAGTACTTC.